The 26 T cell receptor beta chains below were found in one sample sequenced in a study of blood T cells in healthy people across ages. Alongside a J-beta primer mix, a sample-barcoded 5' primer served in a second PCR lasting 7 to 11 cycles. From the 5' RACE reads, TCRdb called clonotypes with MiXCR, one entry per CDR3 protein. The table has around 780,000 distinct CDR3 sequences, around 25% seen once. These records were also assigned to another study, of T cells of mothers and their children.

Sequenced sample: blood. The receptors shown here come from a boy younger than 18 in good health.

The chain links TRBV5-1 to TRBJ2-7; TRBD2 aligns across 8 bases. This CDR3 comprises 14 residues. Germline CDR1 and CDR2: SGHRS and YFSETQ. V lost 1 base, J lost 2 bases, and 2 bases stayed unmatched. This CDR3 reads CASSLPGGAYEQYF. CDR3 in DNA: TGCGCCAGCAGCTTGCCCGGGGGGGCCTACGAGCAGTACTTC.

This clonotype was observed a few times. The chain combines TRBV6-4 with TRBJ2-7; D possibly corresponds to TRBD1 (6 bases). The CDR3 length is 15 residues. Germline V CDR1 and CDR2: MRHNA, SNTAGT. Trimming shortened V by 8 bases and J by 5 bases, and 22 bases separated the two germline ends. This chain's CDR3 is CASSAGGAANDEQYF. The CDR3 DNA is TGTGCCAGCTCGGCTGGGGGCGCAGCCAACGACGAGCAGTACTTC.

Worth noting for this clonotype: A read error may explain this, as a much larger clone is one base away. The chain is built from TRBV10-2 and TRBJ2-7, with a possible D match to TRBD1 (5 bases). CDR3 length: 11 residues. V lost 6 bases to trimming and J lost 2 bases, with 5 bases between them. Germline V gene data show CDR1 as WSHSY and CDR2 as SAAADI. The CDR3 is CASRQAYEQYF. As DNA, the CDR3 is TGCGCCAGCAGACAGGCCTACGAGCAGTACTTC.

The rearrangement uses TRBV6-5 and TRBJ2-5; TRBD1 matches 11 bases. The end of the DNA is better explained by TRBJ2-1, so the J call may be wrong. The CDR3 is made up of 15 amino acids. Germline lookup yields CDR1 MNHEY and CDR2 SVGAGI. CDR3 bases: TGTGCCAGCAGGCCCGGACAGGGGGCGGTGAATGAGCAGTTCTTC. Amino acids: CASRPGQGAVNEQFF.

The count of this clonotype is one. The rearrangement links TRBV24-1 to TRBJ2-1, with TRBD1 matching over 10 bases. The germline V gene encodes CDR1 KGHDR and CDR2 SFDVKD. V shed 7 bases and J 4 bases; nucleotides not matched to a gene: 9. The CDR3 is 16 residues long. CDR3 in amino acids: CATSPTGTGVYNEQFF. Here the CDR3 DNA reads TGTGCCACCAGCCCCACCGGGACAGGGGTATACAATGAGCAGTTCTTC.

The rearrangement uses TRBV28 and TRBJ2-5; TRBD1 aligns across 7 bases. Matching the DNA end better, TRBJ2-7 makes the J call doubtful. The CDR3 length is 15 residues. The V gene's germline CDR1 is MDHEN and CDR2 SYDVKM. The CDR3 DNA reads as TGTGCCAGCAGCAACACAGGGGCATATACCTACGAGCAGTACTTC. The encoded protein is CASSNTGAYTYEQYF.

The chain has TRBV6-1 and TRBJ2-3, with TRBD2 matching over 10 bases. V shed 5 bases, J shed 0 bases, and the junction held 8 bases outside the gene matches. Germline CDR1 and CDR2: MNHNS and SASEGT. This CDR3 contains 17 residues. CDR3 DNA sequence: TGTGCCAGCAGTCCCGGGACTAGCGATTCTAGCACAGATACGCAGTATTTT. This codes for CASSPGTSDSSTDTQYF.

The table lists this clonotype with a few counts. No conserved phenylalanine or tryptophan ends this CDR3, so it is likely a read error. Here the CDR3 DNA reads TGTGCCAGCAGCTTCCTCAGGGAGAACACCGGGGAGCTGTTTCTT. It specifies CASSFLRENTGELFL. This chain joins TRBV7-9 and TRBJ2-2, with a weak D call TRBD1 (5 bases). The V gene's germline CDR1 is SEHNR and CDR2 FQNEAQ (reference sequence). V lost 3 bases to trimming and J lost 1 base, with 9 bases between them. CDR3 size: 15 residues.

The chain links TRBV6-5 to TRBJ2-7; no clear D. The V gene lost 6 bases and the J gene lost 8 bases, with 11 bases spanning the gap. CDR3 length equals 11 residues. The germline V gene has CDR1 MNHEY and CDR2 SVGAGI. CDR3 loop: CASSPGLKQYF. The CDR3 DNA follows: TGTGCCAGCAGCCCCGGCCTGAAGCAGTACTTC.

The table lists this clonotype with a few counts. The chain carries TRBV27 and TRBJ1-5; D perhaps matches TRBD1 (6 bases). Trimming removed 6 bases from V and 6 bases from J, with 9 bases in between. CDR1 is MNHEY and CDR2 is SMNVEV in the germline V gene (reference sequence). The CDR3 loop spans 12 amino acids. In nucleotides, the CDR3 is TGTGCCAGCAGCGACAGGAGTCAGCCCCAGCATTTT. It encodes CASSDRSQPQHF.

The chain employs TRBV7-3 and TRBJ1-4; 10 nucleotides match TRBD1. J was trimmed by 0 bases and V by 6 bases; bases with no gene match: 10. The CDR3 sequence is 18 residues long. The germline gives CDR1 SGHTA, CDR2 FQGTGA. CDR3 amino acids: CASSSTTGGQATNEKLFF. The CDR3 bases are TGTGCCAGCAGTTCCACGACAGGGGGCCAAGCAACTAATGAAAAACTGTTTTTT.

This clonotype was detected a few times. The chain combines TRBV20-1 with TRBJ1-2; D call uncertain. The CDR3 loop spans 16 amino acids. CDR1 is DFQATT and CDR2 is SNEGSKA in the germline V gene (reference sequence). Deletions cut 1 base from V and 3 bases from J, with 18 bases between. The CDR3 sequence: CSARVSASFPDYGYTF. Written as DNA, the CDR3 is TGCAGTGCTAGAGTATCAGCGAGTTTCCCCGACTATGGCTACACCTTC.

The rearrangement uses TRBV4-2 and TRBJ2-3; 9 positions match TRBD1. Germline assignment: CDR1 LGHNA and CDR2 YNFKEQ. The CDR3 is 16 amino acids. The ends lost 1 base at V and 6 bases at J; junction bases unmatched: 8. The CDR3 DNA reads TGTGCCAGCAGCCAAGCCCCGGGACAGGGCAGGGATACGCAGTATTTT. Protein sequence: CASSQAPGQGRDTQYF.

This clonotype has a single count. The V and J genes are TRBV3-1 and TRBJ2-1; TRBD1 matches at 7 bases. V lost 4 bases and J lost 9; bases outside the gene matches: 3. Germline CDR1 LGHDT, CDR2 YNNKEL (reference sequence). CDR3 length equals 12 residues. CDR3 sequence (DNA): TGTGCCAGCAGCCGGGACAGTACTGAGCAGTTCTTC. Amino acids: CASSRDSTEQFF.

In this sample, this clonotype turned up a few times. The CDR3 spells CATSPDRVYNEQFF. DNA for the CDR3: TGTGCCACCTCTCCGGACAGGGTTTACAATGAGCAGTTCTTC. V gene TRBV24-1 combines with J gene TRBJ2-1; the match to TRBD1 covers 8 bases. The trim removed 9 bases at V and 4 bases at J, leaving 7 bases unmatched. Germline assignment: CDR1 KGHDR and CDR2 SFDVKD. The CDR3 loop spans 14 amino acids.

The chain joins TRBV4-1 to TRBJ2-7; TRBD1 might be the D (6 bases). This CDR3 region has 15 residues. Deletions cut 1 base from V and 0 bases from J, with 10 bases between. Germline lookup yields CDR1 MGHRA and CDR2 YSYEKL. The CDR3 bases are TGCGCCAGCAGCCAAGTAAGGACAGCCTCCTACGAGCAGTACTTC. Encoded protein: CASSQVRTASYEQYF.

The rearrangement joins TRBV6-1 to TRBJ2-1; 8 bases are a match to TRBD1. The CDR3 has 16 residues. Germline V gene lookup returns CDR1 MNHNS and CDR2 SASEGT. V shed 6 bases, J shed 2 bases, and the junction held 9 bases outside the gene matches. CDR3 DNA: TGTGCCAGCAGCCCATTTTGGGACAGGACCTACAATGAGCAGTTCTTC. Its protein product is CASSPFWDRTYNEQFF.

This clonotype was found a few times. CDR3 nucleotide sequence: TGCAGTGCTTTAGGAGGGTTAGGAATGACCAAAAACATTCAGTACTTC. Translated: CSALGGLGMTKNIQYF. V and J are TRBV20-1 and TRBJ2-4; tentative D call: TRBD2 (6 bases). This CDR3 has 16 amino acids. The germline V gene encodes CDR1 DFQATT and CDR2 SNEGSKA (reference sequence). Trimming removed 5 bases from V and 2 bases from J, with 19 bases in between.

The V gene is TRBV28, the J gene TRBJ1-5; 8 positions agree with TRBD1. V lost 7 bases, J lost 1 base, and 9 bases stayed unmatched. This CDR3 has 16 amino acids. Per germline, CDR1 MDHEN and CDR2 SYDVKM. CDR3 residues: CASTSGGSASNQPQHF. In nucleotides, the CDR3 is TGTGCCAGCACGTCAGGGGGCTCTGCGAGCAATCAGCCCCAGCATTTT.

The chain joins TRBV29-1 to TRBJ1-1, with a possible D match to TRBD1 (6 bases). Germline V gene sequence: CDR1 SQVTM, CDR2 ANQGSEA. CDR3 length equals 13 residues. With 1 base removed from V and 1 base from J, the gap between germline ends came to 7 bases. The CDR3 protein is CSVEVTGNTEAFF. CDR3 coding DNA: TGCAGCGTTGAAGTGACAGGGAACACTGAAGCTTTCTTT.

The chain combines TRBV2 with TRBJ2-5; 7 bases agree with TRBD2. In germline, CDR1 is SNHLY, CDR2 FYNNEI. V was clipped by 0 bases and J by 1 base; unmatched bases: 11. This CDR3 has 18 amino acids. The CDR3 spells CASSEALPGAGTQETQYF. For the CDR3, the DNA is TGTGCCAGCAGTGAAGCGCTTCCGGGAGCGGGGACCCAAGAGACCCAGTACTTC.

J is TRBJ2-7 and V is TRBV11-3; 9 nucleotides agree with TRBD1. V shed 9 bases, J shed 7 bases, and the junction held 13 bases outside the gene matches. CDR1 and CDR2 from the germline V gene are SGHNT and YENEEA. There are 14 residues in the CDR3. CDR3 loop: CASSAGTGKREQYF. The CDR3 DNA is TGTGCCAGTAGCGCCGGGACAGGGAAGAGGGAGCAGTACTTC.

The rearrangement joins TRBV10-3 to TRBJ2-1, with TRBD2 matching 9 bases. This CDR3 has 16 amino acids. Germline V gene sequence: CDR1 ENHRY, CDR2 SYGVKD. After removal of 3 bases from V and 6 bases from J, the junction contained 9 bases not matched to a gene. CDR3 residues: CAISDSRRGGFNEQFF. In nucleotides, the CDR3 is TGTGCCATCAGTGATTCCAGGCGGGGGGGCTTCAATGAGCAGTTCTTC.

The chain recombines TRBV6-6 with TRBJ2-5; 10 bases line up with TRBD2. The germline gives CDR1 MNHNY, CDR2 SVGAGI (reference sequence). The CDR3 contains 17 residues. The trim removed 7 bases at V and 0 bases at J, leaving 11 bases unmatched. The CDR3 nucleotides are TGTGCCAGCATATATATGGGAGCGGGGGGGTACCAAGAGACCCAGTACTTC. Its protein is CASIYMGAGGYQETQYF.

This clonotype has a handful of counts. This CDR3 reads CSAFPGQGFSEAFF. CDR3 coding DNA: TGCAGTGCTTTTCCGGGACAGGGGTTTTCTGAAGCTTTCTTT. The V call is TRBV20-1, the J call TRBJ1-1; 10 nucleotides match TRBD1. The CDR3 consists of 14 residues. The germline V gene encodes CDR1 DFQATT and CDR2 SNEGSKA (reference sequence). The junction had 9 bases not matched to a gene; V was cut back by 5 bases and J by 6 bases.

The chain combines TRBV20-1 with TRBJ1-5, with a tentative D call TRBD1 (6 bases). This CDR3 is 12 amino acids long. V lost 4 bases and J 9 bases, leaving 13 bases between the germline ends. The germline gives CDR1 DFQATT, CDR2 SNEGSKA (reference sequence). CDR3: CSAKGGLGPQHF. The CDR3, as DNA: TGCAGTGCTAAAGGGGGGTTAGGGCCCCAGCATTTT.